The 17 T cell receptor beta chains below come from one sample, sequenced in a study of chemoradiotherapy in HPV16-positive cancers. Clones were read by immunoSEQ multiplex PCR, and TCRdb kept only the in-frame ones, dropping some. This sample has around 20,000 clones, with 73% found just once. This specimen was collected from a patient who underwent chemoradiotherapy. All receptors derive from a human donor with HPV-associated anogenital cancer.

This clone showed up just a few times. The V gene is TRBV7-6, the J gene TRBJ1-3; the D is unclear. Germline loops: CDR1 SGHVS, CDR2 FNYEAQ. Trimming removed 4 bases from V and 1 base from J, with 14 bases in between. The CDR3 consists of 16 residues. The DNA for the CDR3 is TGTGCCAGCAGCTCCACCTCGAGCACATCTGGAAACACCATATATTTT. This encodes CASSSTSSTSGNTIYF.

A few counts support this clone. The chain is built from TRBV2 and TRBJ1-2, with D uncertain. Germline lookup yields CDR1 SNHLY and CDR2 FYNNEI. The CDR3 sequence is 13 residues long. Trimming took 8 bases from V and 0 from J, leaving 10 bases between them. The CDR3 region has the DNA TGTGCCAGCCTGTCAGGAGCTAACTATGGCTACACCTTC. Its protein is CASLSGANYGYTF.

The genes are TRBV5-1 and TRBJ1-3; unclear D gene. Per germline, CDR1 SGHRS and CDR2 YFSETQ. This CDR3 is built from 14 residues. V gave up 5 bases and J gave up 0 bases, with 9 bases separating them. CDR3 coding DNA: TGCGCCAGCAGTCCACAGCTCTCTGGAAACACCATATATTTT. Its protein is CASSPQLSGNTIYF.

The gene calls are TRBV7-8 and TRBJ1-2; D is unclear. Trimming removed 5 bases from V and 4 bases from J, with 11 bases in between. Germline V lookup: CDR1 SGHVS, CDR2 FQNEAQ. The CDR3 covers 13 residues. The CDR3 loop is CASSPDGSYGYTF. CDR3 nucleotides: TGTGCCAGCAGCCCCGACGGTTCCTATGGCTACACCTTC.

The DNA for the CDR3 is TGTGCCAGCAGCTTGGTGGGACTAGCGGACAATGAGCAGTTCTTC. Translation: CASSLVGLADNEQFF. The genes are TRBV5-6 and TRBJ2-1; TRBD2 aligns across 11 bases. The V and J ends lost 0 bases and 5 bases, in that order; junction bases with no gene match: 1. This CDR3 has 15 residues. Germline V gene lookup returns CDR1 SGHDT and CDR2 YYEEEE.

This clone was found a few times. The chain uses TRBV2 and TRBJ2-2; D ambiguous. This CDR3 region has 14 residues. V was trimmed by 2 bases and J by 1 base, leaving 5 bases between them. From germline, CDR1 is SNHLY and CDR2 FYNNEI. The CDR3 protein is CASSERLNTGELFF. CDR3 DNA: TGTGCCAGCAGTGAAAGGCTGAACACCGGGGAGCTGTTTTTT.

The chain has TRBV11-2 and TRBJ2-7; 12 bases fit TRBD2. Losses at the gene ends were 5 bases for V and 3 bases for J; bases not matched to a gene: 8. The V gene's germline CDR1 is SGHAT and CDR2 FQNNGV. The CDR3 extends over 16 amino acids. The CDR3 loop reads CASSPWRTSGNYEQYF. Written as DNA, the CDR3 is TGTGCCAGCAGCCCCTGGAGGACTAGCGGGAACTACGAGCAGTACTTC. Using reference TRBV11-2 and TRBJ2-7 for the parts outside the CDR3, the full variable domain is EAGVAQSPRYKIIEKRQSVAFWCNPISGHATLYWYQQILGQGPKLLIQFQNNGVVDDSQLPKDRFSAERLKGVDSTLKIQPAKLEDSAVYLCASSPWRTSGNYEQYFGPGTRLTVT.

The chain recombines TRBV28 with TRBJ1-1, with D perhaps TRBD1 (5 bases). The germline V gene encodes CDR1 MDHEN and CDR2 SYDVKM. V was pared by 8 bases and J by 1 base, with 14 bases between. CDR3 length: 14 residues. The CDR3 nucleotides are TGTGCCAGCGTAAAAACGGGGCGGAACACTGAAGCTTTCTTT. Translating it yields CASVKTGRNTEAFF.

V is TRBV15 and J is TRBJ1-3; D gene ambiguous. With 6 bases removed from V and 0 bases from J, the gap between germline ends came to 6 bases. Germline V gives CDR1 LNHNV, CDR2 YYDKDF (reference sequence). The CDR3 has 13 amino acids. CDR3 sequence reads: CATSPDSGNTIYF. The CDR3, as DNA: TGTGCCACCAGTCCCGACTCTGGAAACACCATATATTTT.

The chain carries TRBV5-1 and TRBJ1-1, with 7 bases matching TRBD1. CDR3 length: 17 residues. Germline V gene sequence: CDR1 SGHRS, CDR2 YFSETQ. V shed 0 bases, J shed 0 bases, and the junction held 8 bases outside the gene matches. In nucleotides, the CDR3 is TGCGCCAGCAGCTTGGAGTACAGGGGATACATGAACACTGAAGCTTTCTTT. Translation: CASSLEYRGYMNTEAFF.

The CDR3 DNA reads as TGTGCCAGCAGCTTAGACGCTGTTGGAAACACCATATATTTT. Its protein product is CASSLDAVGNTIYF. This sequence joins TRBV7-2 and TRBJ1-3, with D unclear. CDR1 is SGHTA, CDR2 FQGNSA, per germline. This CDR3 region has 14 residues. V was cut by 1 base and J by 3 bases, with 7 bases left in between.

V is TRBV5-1 and J is TRBJ2-7, with D possibly TRBD1 on 5 matching bases. V gave up 0 bases and J gave up 2 bases, with 9 bases separating them. Germline loops: CDR1 SGHRS, CDR2 YFSETQ. The CDR3 totals 14 residues. The CDR3 DNA is TGCGCCAGCAGCTTGGAACAGGCAACCTACGAGCAGTACTTC. It codes for CASSLEQATYEQYF.

The chain combines TRBV28 with TRBJ2-6; D could derive from TRBD1 or TRBD2 (7 bases each). V shed 2 bases and J shed 1 base, with 18 bases lying between them. In germline, CDR1 is MDHEN, CDR2 SYDVKM. The CDR3 is 19 amino acids. CDR3 nucleotide sequence: TGTGCCAGCAGTTTAGGGAGGGACAGCGGATTATCTGGGGCCAACGTCCTGACTTTC. Protein sequence: CASSLGRDSGLSGANVLTF. Full variable domain (missing parts from reference TRBV28 and TRBJ2-6): DVKVTQSSRYLVKRTGEKVFLECVQDMDHENMFWYRQDPGLGLRLIYFSYDVKMKEKGDIPEGYSVSREKKERFSLILESASTNQTSMYLCASSLGRDSGLSGANVLTFGAGSRLTVL.

This clone was counted a few times. The rearrangement uses TRBV4-2 and TRBJ2-5; D possibly corresponds to TRBD1 (5 bases). The CDR3 extends over 18 amino acids. Trimming stripped 0 bases from V and 1 base from J, with 18 bases between. The germline CDR1 and CDR2 sequences are LGHNA and YNFKEQ. CDR3 loop: CASSQELLGGRAQETQYF. CDR3 DNA: TGTGCCAGCAGCCAAGAACTCCTCGGCGGCAGGGCCCAAGAGACCCAGTACTTC.

The chain links TRBV7-9 to TRBJ1-4, with unresolved D. CDR1 is SEHNR and CDR2 is FQNEAQ in the germline V gene (reference sequence). V dropped 5 bases and J dropped 4 bases, with 17 bases sitting between them. The CDR3 covers 16 residues. The CDR3 nucleotides are TGTGCCAGCAGCCCAACCCCCTGGTCCGATAATGAAAAACTGTTTTTT. Protein product: CASSPTPWSDNEKLFF.

Only a few counts were recorded for this clone. The chain uses TRBV2 and TRBJ1-1; no definite D call. The germline V and J ends were trimmed by 2 bases and 11 bases, with 6 bases remaining between them. This CDR3 comprises 10 residues. Germline values: CDR1 SNHLY, CDR2 FYNNEI. CDR3 sequence reads: CASSERTAFF. The DNA of the CDR3 is TGTGCCAGCAGTGAAAGGACGGCTTTCTTT.

The gene calls are TRBV6-5 and TRBJ2-7; 7 bases are shared with TRBD2. J was trimmed by 1 base and V by 6 bases; bases with no gene match: 6. Per the germline V gene, CDR1 is MNHEY and CDR2 is SVGAGI. The CDR3 spans 14 residues. CDR3 region: CASRKAGVSYEQYF. CDR3 DNA: TGTGCCAGCAGAAAGGCGGGAGTGTCCTACGAGCAGTACTTC.